Shown below are 3 T cell receptor beta chains from a single sample sequenced in a study of T cells after yellow fever vaccination. TCRdb re-called the 5' RACE reads with MiXCR, one entry per CDR3 protein. Among 120,000 to 150,000 distinct CDR3 sequences listed, about 8% were seen once. The sequences come from CD4+ T cells sorted from PBMCs, collected 5 days after the yellow fever booster vaccination. The receptors shown here come from a man aged 30 to 39 who received the YFV17D yellow fever vaccine.

This clonotype was observed many times. This sequence joins TRBV20-1 and TRBJ2-1; TRBD1 or TRBD2 may be the D gene (5 bases each). Between the trimmed V and J ends, which lost 1 base and 0 bases, there was a span of 13 bases. The CDR3 has 16 residues. CDR1 is DFQATT and CDR2 is SNEGSKA in the germline V gene (reference sequence). CDR3 nucleotides: TGCAGTGCTAGAGGTGGGACGGCCAGCTCCTACAATGAGCAGTTCTTC. Amino acid sequence: CSARGGTASSYNEQFF.

This clonotype was seen a handful of times. The chain joins TRBV15 to TRBJ2-1; D is uncertain. V was clipped by 0 bases and J by 7 bases, with 13 bases between them. The CDR3 loop spans 15 amino acids. Germline loops: CDR1 LNHNV, CDR2 YYDKDF (reference sequence). The CDR3 DNA is TGTGCCACCAGCAGAGACCGGACCCCGGTAAATGAGCAGTTCTTC. As protein: CATSRDRTPVNEQFF.

Concerning this clonotype itself: A much larger clone lies a single base off, so this may be a read error. This CDR3 reads CASRTLRGNEQYF. In DNA form, the CDR3 reads TGTGCCAGCAGGACCCTGAGGGGTAACGAGCAGTACTTC. This sequence joins TRBV2 and TRBJ2-7, with D tentatively TRBD1 or TRBD2 (5 bases each). Germline CDR1 reads SNHLY; CDR2 reads FYNNEI. Between the trimmed V and J ends, which lost 6 bases and 5 bases, there was a span of 14 bases. This CDR3 has 13 amino acids.